This paragraph covers one T cell receptor (beta chain) sequence. Repertoires were generated with immunoSEQ multiplex PCR, while TCRdb's copy carries only in-frame clones and drops some. In the table there are 70,000 to 100,000 clones, 82% of which are singletons. The sample belongs to a study of blood T cell repertoires in COVID-19. Study as a whole: The samples span acute and convalescent COVID-19 from the United States, Italy and Spain. Sample material is recorded as cDNA or gDNA derived from T cells, B-cell-depleted T cells, or PBMCs.

The CDR3 is 14 residues long. V gave up 7 bases and J gave up 8 bases; unmatched junction bases: 7. Germline-derived CDR1 and CDR2 are LNHDA and SQIVND (reference sequence). Sequencing was done on a sample of peripheral blood. This TCR was recovered from a man aged 45 to 65 with active or convalescent COVID-19. V is TRBV19 and J is TRBJ1-4; 10 nucleotides match TRBD1. The CDR3 spells CASMRGQGNEKLFF. CDR3 in DNA: TGTGCCAGTATGAGGGGACAGGGGAACGAAAAACTGTTTTTT.